Below are 18 T cell receptor beta chains sequenced from a single sample in a study of cytomegalovirus exposure and HLA in healthy donors (dated by TCRdb to about 2017). The library was built by means of the immunoSEQ multiplex PCR assay. For the multiplex PCR, a mixture combining 60 forward primers for TCR Vbeta segments and 13 reverse primers for TCR Jbeta segments was used. TCRdb retrieved this table from immuneACCESS and kept in-frame rearrangements only. Not all clones are present; in checked studies, unresolved V genes account for under half, and no reason is known for the remainder. In this sample the table shows some 100,000 clones, approximately 80% of which occur a single time. The ten most abundant clones make up about 3.5% of the sample. The sample consisted of PBMCs. The receptors here all came from a male donor in good health and CMV-seropositive.

This rearrangement joins TRBV29-1 to TRBJ1-1; weak D call: TRBD1 (5 bases). Per the germline V gene, CDR1 is SQVTM and CDR2 is ANQGSEA. The CDR3 sequence is 14 residues long. Trimming shortened V by 0 bases and J by 4 bases, and 12 bases separated the two germline ends. Written as DNA, the CDR3 is TGCAGCGTTGAAGATCGGGGGGGAATCACTGAAGCTTTCTTT. Translation gives CSVEDRGGITEAFF. The entire variable domain, with the rest obtained from reference TRBV29-1 and TRBJ1-1, is as follows: SAVISQKPSRDICQRGTSLTIQCQVDSQVTMMFWYRQQPGQSLTLIATANQGSEATYESGFVIDKFPISRPNLTFSTLTVSNMSPEDSSIYLCSVEDRGGITEAFFGQGTRLTVV.

This clone was picked up a small number of times. The rearrangement uses TRBV2 and TRBJ1-1; 10 nucleotides align to TRBD1. Losses at the gene ends were 7 bases for V and 6 bases for J; bases not matched to a gene: 8. The CDR3 is made up of 14 amino acids. Germline V gene sequence: CDR1 SNHLY, CDR2 FYNNEI. The CDR3 region is CASIRGQGSAEAFF. The DNA for the CDR3 is TGTGCCAGCATAAGGGGACAGGGGAGCGCTGAAGCTTTCTTT.

This chain joins TRBV7-6 and TRBJ1-1, with 7 bases aligning to TRBD1. The V segment lost 4 bases and the J segment 5 bases; nucleotides outside the gene matches: 7. CDR3 length equals 14 residues. Germline CDR1 reads SGHVS; CDR2 reads FNYEAQ. The CDR3: CASSSTGRWTEAFF. The CDR3 bases are TGTGCCAGCAGCTCGACAGGGCGGTGGACTGAAGCTTTCTTT.

The rearrangement uses TRBV29-1 and TRBJ2-5; 8 bases match TRBD1. Germline loops: CDR1 SQVTM, CDR2 ANQGSEA. J was trimmed by 5 bases and V by 6 bases; bases with no gene match: 5. The CDR3 is 12 residues long. The CDR3 nucleotides are TGCAGCGTCCCGGACAGGGTCGAGACCCAGTACTTC. This translates into CSVPDRVETQYF.

The chain has TRBV19 and TRBJ1-1; tentatively, D is TRBD1 (5 bases). CDR1 is LNHDA and CDR2 is SQIVND in the germline V gene (reference sequence). CDR3 length equals 13 residues. Trimming shortened V by 8 bases and J by 2 bases, and 12 bases separated the two germline ends. The CDR3 sequence is CASSWTPNTEAFF. Written as DNA, the CDR3 is TGTGCCAGTTCCTGGACACCAAACACTGAAGCTTTCTTT.

This chain connects TRBV5-1 to TRBJ2-2; TRBD2 matches at 7 bases. Germline lookup yields CDR1 SGHRS and CDR2 YFSETQ. V trimming: 2 bases; J trimming: 3 bases; junction bases outside the gene matches: 1. There are 14 residues in the CDR3. The CDR3 loop reads CASSLRGDTGELFF. Written as DNA, the CDR3 is TGCGCCAGCAGCTTACGGGGGGACACCGGGGAGCTGTTTTTT.

The CDR3 DNA sequence: TGTGCCAGCAGCGGGGACAGGGGATCCTCCTATAATTCACCCCTCCACTTT. It specifies CASSGDRGSSYNSPLHF. The chain joins TRBV7-9 to TRBJ1-6; TRBD1 agrees at 10 bases. The CDR3 totals 17 residues. Germline V gene sequence: CDR1 SEHNR, CDR2 FQNEAQ (reference sequence). J lost 0 bases, V lost 5 bases, and 4 bases had no gene match.

The genes are TRBV7-8 and TRBJ2-3; the D gene is possibly TRBD2 (7 bases). Trimming removed 0 bases from V and 4 bases from J, with 11 bases in between. This CDR3 has 15 residues. From germline, CDR1 is SGHVS and CDR2 FQNEAQ. The chain's CDR3 is CASSLAGGPADTQYF. For the CDR3, the DNA is TGTGCCAGCAGCTTAGCGGGGGGGCCGGCAGATACGCAGTATTTT.

The V and J genes are TRBV29-1 and TRBJ2-1; D is possibly TRBD2 (6 bases). CDR1 is SQVTM, CDR2 ANQGSEA, per germline. This CDR3 contains 13 residues. The V end lost 6 bases, the J end lost 6 bases, and 15 bases lay between the germline ends. The CDR3 sequence: CSVQTSFGNEQFF. Here the CDR3 DNA reads TGCAGCGTCCAGACTAGTTTCGGCAATGAGCAGTTCTTC.

The chain combines TRBV30 with TRBJ2-5; TRBD1 matches 7 bases. The DNA end is a closer match to TRBJ2-7, so the J assignment may be wrong. The CDR3 runs 13 residues. The germline gives CDR1 GTSNPN, CDR2 SVGIG (reference sequence). CDR3 loop: CAWSVARGYEQYF. In DNA, the CDR3 is TGTGCCTGGAGTGTAGCCAGGGGGTACGAGCAGTACTTC.

This rearrangement joins TRBV29-1 to TRBJ2-7; no reliable D call. The V end lost 4 bases, the J end lost 0 bases, and 13 bases lay between the germline ends. Germline values: CDR1 SQVTM, CDR2 ANQGSEA. The CDR3 extends over 14 amino acids. The CDR3 nucleotides read TGCAGCGTTGGGGCAGGTCTAAACTCCTACGAGCAGTACTTC. Translated: CSVGAGLNSYEQYF.

This chain joins TRBV29-1 and TRBJ2-1; 9 bases are shared with TRBD2. The CDR3 totals 13 residues. Germline trimming cut 8 bases from V and 3 bases from J; bases unmatched to any gene: 5. Germline CDR1 SQVTM, CDR2 ANQGSEA. The CDR3 coding sequence is TGCAGCTGGGGGACTAGCTTCTACAATGAGCAGTTCTTC. Residues: CSWGTSFYNEQFF.

The gene calls are TRBV7-9 and TRBJ1-6; D possibly corresponds to TRBD1 (5 bases). Trimming cost V 1 base and J 8 bases, with 12 bases left between them. This CDR3 has 15 residues. Germline CDR1 reads SEHNR; CDR2 reads FQNEAQ (reference sequence). The CDR3 nucleotides read TGTGCCAGCAGCTTAGATGGCTTCAGGGATTCACCCCTCCACTTT. Encoded protein: CASSLDGFRDSPLHF.

This clone was counted a single time. V is TRBV5-6 and J is TRBJ1-5; unclear D gene. V was pared by 4 bases and J by 1 base, with 15 bases between. The V gene's germline CDR1 is SGHDT and CDR2 YYEEEE. The CDR3 is 16 residues long. The CDR3 region is CASSEAGTVSNQPQHF. In nucleotides, the CDR3 is TGTGCCAGCAGCGAGGCCGGTACGGTGAGCAATCAGCCCCAGCATTTT.

J is TRBJ1-1 and V is TRBV29-1; D remains ambiguous. V gave up 3 bases and J gave up 6 bases, with 5 bases separating them. This CDR3 has 10 amino acids. Germline CDR1 SQVTM, CDR2 ANQGSEA. The DNA for the CDR3 is TGCAGCGTTGAGAGAGCTGAAGCTTTCTTT. Amino acid sequence: CSVERAEAFF.

This chain links TRBV6-5 with TRBJ2-3; D is unresolved. Germline V gives CDR1 MNHEY, CDR2 SVGAGI. V gave up 7 bases and J gave up 5 bases, with 7 bases separating them. This CDR3 contains 11 residues. CDR3 region: CASTRLDTQYF. Here the CDR3 DNA reads TGTGCCAGCACGAGACTAGATACGCAGTATTTT.

The V gene is TRBV4-2, the J gene TRBJ2-3; D is ambiguous. Germline values: CDR1 LGHNA, CDR2 YNFKEQ. This CDR3 has 16 residues. Trimming took off 1 base at V and 2 bases at J, with 13 bases between the two ends. The CDR3 region has the DNA TGTGCCAGCAGCCAAGGAGGCGGCGGCCCCACAGATACGCAGTATTTT. Protein sequence: CASSQGGGGPTDTQYF.

The V and J genes are TRBV11-2 and TRBJ2-5; TRBD2 matches 7 bases. Germline CDR1 and CDR2: SGHAT and FQNNGV. This CDR3 is built from 15 residues. Germline trimming cut 6 bases from V and 7 bases from J; bases unmatched to any gene: 14. The CDR3 region is CASSTVVIAGRTQYF. The DNA for the CDR3 is TGTGCCAGCAGTACAGTGGTAATAGCGGGCCGGACCCAGTACTTC.